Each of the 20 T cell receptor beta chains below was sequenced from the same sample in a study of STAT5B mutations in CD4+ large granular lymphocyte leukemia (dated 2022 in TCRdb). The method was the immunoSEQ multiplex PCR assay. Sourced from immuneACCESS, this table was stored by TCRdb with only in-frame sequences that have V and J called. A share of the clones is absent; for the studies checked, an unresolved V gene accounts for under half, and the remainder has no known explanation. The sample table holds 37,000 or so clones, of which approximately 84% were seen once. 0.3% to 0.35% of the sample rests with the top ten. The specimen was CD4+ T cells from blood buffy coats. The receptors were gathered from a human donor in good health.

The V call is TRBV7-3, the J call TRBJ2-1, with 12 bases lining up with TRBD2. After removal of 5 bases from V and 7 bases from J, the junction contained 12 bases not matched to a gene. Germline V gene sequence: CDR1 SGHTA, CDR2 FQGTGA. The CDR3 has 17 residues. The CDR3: CASSPSGLAGGDNEQFF. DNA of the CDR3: TGTGCCAGCAGCCCCAGCGGCCTAGCGGGGGGGGATAATGAGCAGTTCTTC.

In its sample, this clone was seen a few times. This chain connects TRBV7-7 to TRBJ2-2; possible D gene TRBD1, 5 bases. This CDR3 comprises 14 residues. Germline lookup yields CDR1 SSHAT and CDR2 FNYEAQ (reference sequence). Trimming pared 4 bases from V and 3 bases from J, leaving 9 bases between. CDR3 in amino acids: CASSSSRDTGELFF. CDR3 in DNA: TGTGCCAGCAGCTCGAGCAGGGACACCGGGGAGCTGTTTTTT.

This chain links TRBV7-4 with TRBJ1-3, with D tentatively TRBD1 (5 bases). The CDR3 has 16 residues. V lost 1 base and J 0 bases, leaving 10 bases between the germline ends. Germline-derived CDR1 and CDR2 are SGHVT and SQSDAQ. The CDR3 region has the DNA TGTGCCAGCAGCTTAGGACGGGGGAGCTCTGGAAACACCATATATTTT. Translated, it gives CASSLGRGSSGNTIYF.

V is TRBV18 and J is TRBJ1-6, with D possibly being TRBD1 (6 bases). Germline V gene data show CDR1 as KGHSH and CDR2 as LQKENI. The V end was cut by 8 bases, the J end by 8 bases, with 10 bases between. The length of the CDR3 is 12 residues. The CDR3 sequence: CASHRVDSPLHF. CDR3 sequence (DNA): TGTGCCAGCCACAGGGTAGATTCACCCCTCCACTTT.

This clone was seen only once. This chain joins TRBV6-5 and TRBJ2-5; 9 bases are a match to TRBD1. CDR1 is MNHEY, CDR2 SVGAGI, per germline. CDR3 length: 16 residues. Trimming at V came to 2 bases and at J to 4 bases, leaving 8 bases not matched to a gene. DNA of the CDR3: TGTGCCAGCAGTTACGCTGGACAGGGGTGGGGAGAGACCCAGTACTTC. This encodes CASSYAGQGWGETQYF.

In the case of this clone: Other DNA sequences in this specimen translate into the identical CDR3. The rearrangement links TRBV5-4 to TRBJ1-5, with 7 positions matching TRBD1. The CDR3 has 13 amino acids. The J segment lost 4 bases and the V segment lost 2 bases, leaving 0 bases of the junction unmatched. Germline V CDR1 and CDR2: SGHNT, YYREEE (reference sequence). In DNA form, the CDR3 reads TGTGCCAGCAGCTTACAGGGGAATCAGCCCCAGCATTTT. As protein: CASSLQGNQPQHF.

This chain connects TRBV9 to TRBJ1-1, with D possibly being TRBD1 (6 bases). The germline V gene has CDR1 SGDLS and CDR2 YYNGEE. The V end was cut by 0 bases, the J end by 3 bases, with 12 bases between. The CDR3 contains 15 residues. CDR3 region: CASSVDRVSDTEAFF. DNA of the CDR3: TGTGCCAGCAGCGTAGACAGGGTCTCAGACACTGAAGCTTTCTTT.

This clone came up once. CDR3 protein: CASSLNRGRAMAFF. DNA for the CDR3: TGTGCCAGCAGTTTGAACAGGGGCCGCGCTATGGCTTTCTTT. The V call is TRBV27, the J call TRBJ1-1; 7 nucleotides agree with TRBD1. Per the germline V gene, CDR1 is MNHEY and CDR2 is SMNVEV (reference sequence). The J segment lost 11 bases and the V segment lost 3 bases, leaving 12 bases of the junction unmatched. This CDR3 is 14 amino acids long.

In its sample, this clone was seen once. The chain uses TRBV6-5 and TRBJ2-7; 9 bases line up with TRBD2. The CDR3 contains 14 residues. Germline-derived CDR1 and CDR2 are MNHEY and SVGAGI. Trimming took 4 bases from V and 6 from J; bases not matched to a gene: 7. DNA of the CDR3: TGTGCCAGCAGTTCTAGCGGGGACACCCTCGAGCAGTACTTC. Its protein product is CASSSSGDTLEQYF.

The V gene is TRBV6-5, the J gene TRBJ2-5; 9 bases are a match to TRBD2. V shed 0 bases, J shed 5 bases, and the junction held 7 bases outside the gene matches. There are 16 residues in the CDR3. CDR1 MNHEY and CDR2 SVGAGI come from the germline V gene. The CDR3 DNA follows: TGTGCCAGCAGTTACTCGGGCGGGGGGGCTTGGGAGACCCAGTACTTC. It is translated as CASSYSGGGAWETQYF.

The CDR3 region is CASSYNGVAGDTQYF. The CDR3 region has the DNA TGTGCCAGCAGCTACAACGGGGTGGCCGGAGATACGCAGTATTTT. This rearrangement joins TRBV11-2 to TRBJ2-3; TRBD2 is a possible D gene (5 bases). CDR1 is SGHAT and CDR2 is FQNNGV in the germline V gene. V lost 4 bases and J lost 5, with 16 bases in between. CDR3 length: 15 amino acids. Combining the CDR3 with reference TRBV11-2 and TRBJ2-3 gives the whole variable domain EAGVAQSPRYKIIEKRQSVAFWCNPISGHATLYWYQQILGQGPKLLIQFQNNGVVDDSQLPKDRFSAERLKGVDSTLKIQPAKLEDSAVYLCASSYNGVAGDTQYFGPGTRLTVL.

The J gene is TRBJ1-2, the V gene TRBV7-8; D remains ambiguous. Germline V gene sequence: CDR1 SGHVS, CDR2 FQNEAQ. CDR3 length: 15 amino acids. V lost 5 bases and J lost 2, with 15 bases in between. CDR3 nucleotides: TGTGCCAGCAGCCCCATCTCCATTTCCAACTATGGCTACACCTTC. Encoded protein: CASSPISISNYGYTF.

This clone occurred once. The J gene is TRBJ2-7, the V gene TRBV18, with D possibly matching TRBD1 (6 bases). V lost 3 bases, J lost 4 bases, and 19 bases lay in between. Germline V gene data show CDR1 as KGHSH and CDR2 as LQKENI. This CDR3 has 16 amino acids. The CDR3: CASSPDSHLTQYEQYF. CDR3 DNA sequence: TGTGCCAGCTCACCGGACAGCCACTTAACCCAGTACGAGCAGTACTTC.

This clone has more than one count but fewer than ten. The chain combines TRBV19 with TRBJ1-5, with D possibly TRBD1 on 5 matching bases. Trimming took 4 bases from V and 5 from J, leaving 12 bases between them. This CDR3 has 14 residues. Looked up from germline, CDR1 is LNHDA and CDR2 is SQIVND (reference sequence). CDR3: CASSTTGGDQPQHF. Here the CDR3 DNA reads TGTGCCAGTAGTACCACCGGGGGGGATCAGCCCCAGCATTTT. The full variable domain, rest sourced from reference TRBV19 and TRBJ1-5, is DGGITQSPKYLFRKEGQNVTLSCEQNLNHDAMYWYRQDPGQGLRLIYYSQIVNDFQKGDIAEGYSVSREKKESFPLTVTSAQKNPTAFYLCASSTTGGDQPQHFGDGTRLSIL.

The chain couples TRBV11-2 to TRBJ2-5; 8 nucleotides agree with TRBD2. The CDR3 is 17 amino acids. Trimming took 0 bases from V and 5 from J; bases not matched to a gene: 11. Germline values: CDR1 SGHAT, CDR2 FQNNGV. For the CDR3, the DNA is TGTGCCAGCAGCTTAGAGTCTAGCGGGCTAGGGTCCGAGACCCAGTACTTC. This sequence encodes CASSLESSGLGSETQYF.

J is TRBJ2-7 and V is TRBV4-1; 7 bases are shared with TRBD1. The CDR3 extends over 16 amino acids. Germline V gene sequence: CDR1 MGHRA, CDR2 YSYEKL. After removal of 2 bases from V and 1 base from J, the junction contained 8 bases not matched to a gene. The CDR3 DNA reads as TGCGCCAGCAGCCAATCTAGCCGGGACAGTTCCTACGAGCAGTACTTC. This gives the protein CASSQSSRDSSYEQYF.

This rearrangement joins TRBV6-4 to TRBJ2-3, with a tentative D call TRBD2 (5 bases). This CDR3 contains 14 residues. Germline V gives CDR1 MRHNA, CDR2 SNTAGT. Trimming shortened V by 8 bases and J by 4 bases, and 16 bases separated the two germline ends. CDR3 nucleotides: TGTGCCAGCCAAACTAGAATGGCGGCAGATACGCAGTATTTT. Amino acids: CASQTRMAADTQYF.

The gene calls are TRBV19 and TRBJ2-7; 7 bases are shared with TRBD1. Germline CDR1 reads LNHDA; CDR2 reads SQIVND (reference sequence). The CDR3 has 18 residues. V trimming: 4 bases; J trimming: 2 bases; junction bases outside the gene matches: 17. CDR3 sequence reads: CASSTPRDRDSLTYEQYF. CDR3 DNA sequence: TGTGCCAGTAGTACCCCGAGAGACCGGGACAGCCTAACCTACGAGCAGTACTTC.

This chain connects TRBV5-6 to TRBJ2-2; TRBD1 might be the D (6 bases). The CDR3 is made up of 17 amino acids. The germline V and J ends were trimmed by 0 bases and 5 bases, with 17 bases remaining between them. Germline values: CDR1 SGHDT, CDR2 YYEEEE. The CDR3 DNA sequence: TGTGCCAGCAGCTTGGAAAGAGACAGGTTCAAGACCGGGGAGCTGTTTTTT. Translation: CASSLERDRFKTGELFF.

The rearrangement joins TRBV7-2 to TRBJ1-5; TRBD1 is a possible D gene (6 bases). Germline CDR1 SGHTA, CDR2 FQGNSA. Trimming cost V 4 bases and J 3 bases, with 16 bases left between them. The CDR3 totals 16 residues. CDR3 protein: CASSSRVGATNQPQHF. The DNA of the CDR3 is TGTGCCAGCAGCTCACGGGTGGGGGCCACCAATCAGCCCCAGCATTTT.